Below are 11 T cell receptor beta chains sequenced from a single sample in a study of Tregs in tolerant kidney transplant recipients. Recipients received nonmyeloablative bone marrow transplants from related graft donors, with transient mixed chimerism. Here immunoSEQ multiplex PCR was the method, and the copy in TCRdb shows in-frame clones only, minus some. The table records fewer than 95,000 clones, approximately 93% of them present only once. Material: CD4+ T cells from blood (PBMCs), obtained 12 months after the transplant. These receptors were obtained from a human patient who received a combined kidney and bone marrow transplant. Some of the T cells may derive from the graft donor.

The CDR3 nucleotides are TGTGCCAGCAGCTTAGAAGGACAGGGGTTACCCTACGAGCAGTACTTC. Translated: CASSLEGQGLPYEQYF. The chain joins TRBV11-2 to TRBJ2-7; 9 positions agree with TRBD1. This CDR3 is 16 amino acids long. Germline-derived CDR1 and CDR2 are SGHAT and FQNNGV. J lost 2 bases, V lost 0 bases, and 5 bases had no gene match.

The V and J genes are TRBV4-3 and TRBJ2-7; 8 bases are shared with TRBD1. The junction had 8 bases not matched to a gene; V was cut back by 3 bases and J by 4 bases. The CDR3 contains 15 residues. The V gene's germline CDR1 is LGHNA and CDR2 YSLEER. The CDR3 DNA reads TGCGCCAGCAGCCAGTATGGACAGGGTCTTTACGAGCAGTACTTC. Translating it yields CASSQYGQGLYEQYF.

The chain carries TRBV5-1 and TRBJ2-3, with a tentative D call TRBD1 (5 bases). Trimming stripped 4 bases from V and 4 bases from J, with 13 bases between. CDR1 is SGHRS and CDR2 is YFSETQ in the germline V gene. CDR3 length: 14 amino acids. CDR3 sequence reads: CASSKTAGSDTQYF. The CDR3 coding sequence is TGCGCCAGCAGCAAGACCGCAGGGTCAGATACGCAGTATTTT.

This clone showed up just once. The chain has TRBV20-1 and TRBJ1-2; D is unresolved. The CDR3 contains 11 residues. In germline, CDR1 is DFQATT, CDR2 SNEGSKA (reference sequence). The V gene lost 4 bases and the J gene lost 8 bases, with 11 bases spanning the gap. This chain's CDR3 is CSATPTRGYTF. The CDR3, as DNA: TGCAGTGCTACGCCCACGAGGGGCTACACCTTC.

The genes are TRBV25-1 and TRBJ1-3; D not resolved. Germline loops: CDR1 MGHDK, CDR2 SYGVNS. The V end lost 2 bases, the J end lost 3 bases, and 5 bases lay between the germline ends. The CDR3 has 13 amino acids. The CDR3 loop reads CASSEVLGNTIYF. The CDR3 DNA reads as TGTGCCAGCAGTGAAGTCCTTGGAAACACCATATATTTT.

The chain recombines TRBV5-1 with TRBJ2-4; the match to TRBD2 covers 14 bases. The CDR3 sequence is 15 residues long. V trimming: 3 bases; J trimming: 6 bases; junction bases outside the gene matches: 2. The germline gives CDR1 SGHRS, CDR2 YFSETQ. CDR3 DNA sequence: TGCGCCAGCAGCTCGGGACTAGCGGGAGTAAACATTCAGTACTTC. Protein product: CASSSGLAGVNIQYF.

The chain has TRBV7-9 and TRBJ1-1; TRBD1 might be the D (5 bases). The CDR3 is 14 amino acids. The ends were cut back, 2 bases at V and 4 bases at J, with 11 bases in the middle. The germline V gene has CDR1 SEHNR and CDR2 FQNEAQ (reference sequence). The DNA for the CDR3 is TGTGCCAGCAGCTTAAAGGGGTTGACCACTGAAGCTTTCTTT. It translates to CASSLKGLTTEAFF.

This chain links TRBV5-3 with TRBJ2-1; 13 bases fit TRBD2. TRBV5-3 falls under the ORF class, with uncertain function. Trimming removed 5 bases from V and 7 bases from J; junction bases left unmatched: 3. This CDR3 has 14 residues. Here the CDR3 reads CARRRTSGSNEQFF. In nucleotides, the CDR3 is TGTGCCAGAAGAAGGACTAGCGGGAGTAATGAGCAGTTCTTC.

The chain combines TRBV2 with TRBJ2-7; D uncertain. V gave up 4 bases and J gave up 3 bases, with 10 bases separating them. Germline V gene sequence: CDR1 SNHLY, CDR2 FYNNEI. The CDR3 contains 13 residues. The CDR3 DNA reads TGTGCCAGCAGTGGGTCGGGTATCTACGAGCAGTACTTC. Its protein product is CASSGSGIYEQYF.

The chain joins TRBV11-3 to TRBJ2-5, with D possibly being TRBD2 (7 bases). The V and J ends lost 3 bases and 4 bases respectively, with 18 bases between them. The CDR3 is 16 residues long. CDR1 and CDR2 from the germline V gene are SGHNT and YENEEA. CDR3 loop: CASSLGGRGGPETQYF. The CDR3 DNA is TGTGCCAGCAGCTTGGGGGGAAGGGGGGGCCCAGAGACCCAGTACTTC.

The rearrangement joins TRBV19 to TRBJ2-1; 11 bases fit TRBD2. V lost 3 bases and J lost 0; bases outside the gene matches: 1. The CDR3 is made up of 16 amino acids. In germline, CDR1 is LNHDA, CDR2 SQIVND (reference sequence). The CDR3 region is CASSMTSGNSYNEQFF. DNA for the CDR3: TGTGCCAGTAGTATGACTAGCGGGAACTCCTACAATGAGCAGTTCTTC.